A selection of T cell receptor beta chains follows, all from one sample in a study of cytomegalovirus exposure and HLA in healthy donors. Profiling relied on immunoSEQ multiplex PCR, and the TCRdb table lists in-frame clones only, not all of them. The sample has roughly 150,000 clones, nearly 70% seen once. Material for sequencing was PBMCs. These receptors were taken from a man between 25 and 39 years old in good health and CMV-seropositive. Each CDR3 is given with its conserved first and last residue. D genes are given only for firm matches. Expanded clones are given a class, and other clones once, few, many or no size at all.

j_call v_call clone_size d_call cdr3_nt cdr3_aa
TRBJ2-3 TRBV30 - - TGTGCCTGGGGGGATGGAAGCGGTTCATTCTTACCTAGCACAGATACGCAGTATTTT CAWGDGSGSFLPSTDTQYF
TRBJ2-1 TRBV5-1 - TRBD2 TGCGCCAGCAGCTTGGGACTAGCATCCTCCTACAATGAGCAGTTCTTC CASSLGLASSYNEQFF
TRBJ2-1 TRBV29-1 - - TGCAGCGTTGTAGCGAGCTCCTACAATGAGCAGTTCTTC CSVVASSYNEQFF
TRBJ1-4 TRBV4-2 - TRBD1 TGTGCCAGCAGCCATCCGGGACAGGGGAATGAAAAACTGTTTTTT CASSHPGQGNEKLFF
TRBJ2-2 TRBV15 - TRBD1 TGTGCCACCAGCATGGACAGGGGGTTGTCCGGGGAGCTGTTTTTT CATSMDRGLSGELFF
TRBJ1-1 TRBV29-1 - TRBD1 TGCAGCGTGGGGACAGGCGCCACTGAAGCTTTCTTT CSVGTGATEAFF
TRBJ1-2 TRBV27 - - TGTGCCAGCAGTCCCCGGGGGGGCCCGACGGGTAACTATGGCTACACCTTC CASSPRGGPTGNYGYTF
TRBJ2-7 TRBV2 - - TGTGCCAGCAGTGAGGGCGGGACCCGTTACGAGCAGTACTTC CASSEGGTRYEQYF
TRBJ2-7 TRBV7-2 - - TGTGCCAGCAGCTTAGGTAGCACCGGGTTAAGCTACGAGCAGTACTTC CASSLGSTGLSYEQYF
TRBJ1-5 TRBV30 - - TGTGCCTGGAATCGACAGGACAATCAGCCCCAGCATTTT CAWNRQDNQPQHF
TRBJ2-7 TRBV29-1 - TRBD1 TGCAGCGTCGCCCCGGGACAGGGGGCCCTCGAGCAGTACTTC CSVAPGQGALEQYF
TRBJ1-1 TRBV10-3 few TRBD1 TGTGCCATCAGTGGGGGACAGAGGCTCACTGAAGCTTTCTTT CAISGGQRLTEAFF
TRBJ1-1 TRBV19 few TRBD1 TGTGCCAGTGGGGGGACAGAGAACACTGAAGCTTTCTTT CASGGTENTEAFF
TRBJ1-5 TRBV27 - TRBD1 TGTGCCAGCAGTTTCCAGGGACAGGGTGATCAGCCCCAGCATTTT CASSFQGQGDQPQHF
TRBJ2-1 TRBV27 - - TGTGCCAGCACCAGTTTTAGCGATGAGCAGTTCTTC CASTSFSDEQFF
TRBJ1-1 TRBV29-1 - - TGCAGCGTCCGGATGGACACTCAAGCTTTCTTT CSVRMDTQAFF
TRBJ2-7 TRBV7-9 - - TGTGCCAGCAGCCTCAGGGCATCCTACGAGCAGTACTTC CASSLRASYEQYF
TRBJ1-2 TRBV7-9 once - TGTGCCAGCAGCCCCACCCCTCGGGTAGACGGCTACACCTTC CASSPTPRVDGYTF
TRBJ1-2 TRBV11-2 - - TGTGCCAGCAGCCTACAGAGTTACTATGGCTACACCTTC CASSLQSYYGYTF
TRBJ2-1 TRBV28 - TRBD2 TGTGCCAGCAGTTTTTCTGGCGGGAGACGCAATGAGCAGTTCTTC CASSFSGGRRNEQFF
TRBJ2-7 TRBV7-6 - TRBD2 TGTGCCAGCGGCCAAGGACTAGCGGAAACCTACGAGCAGTACTTC CASGQGLAETYEQYF
TRBJ2-7 TRBV5-1 - - TGCGCCAGCAGCTTGGACACATCTAGAAACGAGCAGTACTTC CASSLDTSRNEQYF
TRBJ1-2 TRBV27 - - TGTGCCAGCAGCCCCGCGGGGTTAAACTATGGCTACACCTTC CASSPAGLNYGYTF
TRBJ1-5 TRBV2 once - TGTGCCAGCAGTGAAGACAGGGCTCAGCCCCAGCATTTT CASSEDRAQPQHF
TRBJ2-3 TRBV6-5 - - TGTGCCAGCAGTTACCAGGGCAGGGCTACAGATACGCAGTATTTT CASSYQGRATDTQYF
TRBJ2-7 TRBV10-3 few - TGTGCCATCAGTACAACCTCAACAGGGTACTACGAGCAGTACTTC CAISTTSTGYYEQYF
TRBJ2-7 TRBV7-9 - TRBD2 TGTGCCAGCAGCTTAGCGTCGGGGGGCTACGAGCAGTACTTC CASSLASGGYEQYF
TRBJ2-7 TRBV7-9 few - TGTGCCAGCAGCCCGGACAGAACCTACGAGCAGTACTTC CASSPDRTYEQYF
TRBJ2-7 TRBV19 - - TGTGCCAGTAGTAAGCGGGTGGGAGAGGTTCTCCACGAGCAGTACTTC CASSKRVGEVLHEQYF